This T cell receptor (beta chain) was observed in a study of response to subunit inactivated influenza vaccine. Germline-derived CDR1 and CDR2 are SGHVS and FQNEAQ. The germline V and J ends were trimmed by 5 bases and 2 bases, with 22 bases remaining between them. The CDR3 spans 17 residues. Each CDR3 protein gets one entry after TCRdb re-called the RT-PCR reads with MiXCR. Found here are 650,000 to 800,000 distinct CDR3 sequences, roughly 14% of them singletons; the top ten hold roughly 6.4%. This clonotype was counted at least ten times. Its target is not known. Study-wide findings and caveats: Every seasonal influenza vaccination brings in few new T cells, the authors suggested.

V gene TRBV7-8 combines with J gene TRBJ2-7; D might be TRBD1 (5 bases). The sample consisted of PBMCs from blood, taken 14 to 15 days before vaccination. The sequence was obtained from a man aged 45-65 years who received an inactivated influenza vaccine. CDR3 residues: CASSQGVAQGNTYEQYF. The CDR3 DNA reads as TGTGCCAGCAGCCAAGGTGTAGCTCAGGGAAATACCTACGAGCAGTACTTC.